The table lists the clone carrying this TCR beta chain with a count of one. Its antigen is not known. The sample belongs to a study of T cell repertoires in cytomegalovirus infection. Background on the study: It was the public TCR beta signatures that indicated both CMV infection and matching HLA type.

Trimming removed 7 bases from V and 2 bases from J, with 6 bases in between. CDR1 MNHGY and CDR2 SAAAGT come from the germline V gene. The length of the CDR3 is 12 residues. TCRdb passed the reads through MiXCR, listing each CDR3 protein once. The table lists 110,000 to 150,000 distinct CDR3 sequences, approximately 30% of them singletons. The TCR comes from a human donor in good health (CMV status not recorded). Some clones in this sample may be carry-over from other donors' samples. J is TRBJ1-3 and V is TRBV6-8; D is perhaps TRBD1 (6 bases). This material consisted of CD8+ T cells from cultured PBMCs, taken from culture after CMV antigen stimulation. CDR3 sequence (DNA): TGTGCCAGCAAGGGGGCTGGAAACACCATATATTTT. This gives the protein CASKGAGNTIYF.